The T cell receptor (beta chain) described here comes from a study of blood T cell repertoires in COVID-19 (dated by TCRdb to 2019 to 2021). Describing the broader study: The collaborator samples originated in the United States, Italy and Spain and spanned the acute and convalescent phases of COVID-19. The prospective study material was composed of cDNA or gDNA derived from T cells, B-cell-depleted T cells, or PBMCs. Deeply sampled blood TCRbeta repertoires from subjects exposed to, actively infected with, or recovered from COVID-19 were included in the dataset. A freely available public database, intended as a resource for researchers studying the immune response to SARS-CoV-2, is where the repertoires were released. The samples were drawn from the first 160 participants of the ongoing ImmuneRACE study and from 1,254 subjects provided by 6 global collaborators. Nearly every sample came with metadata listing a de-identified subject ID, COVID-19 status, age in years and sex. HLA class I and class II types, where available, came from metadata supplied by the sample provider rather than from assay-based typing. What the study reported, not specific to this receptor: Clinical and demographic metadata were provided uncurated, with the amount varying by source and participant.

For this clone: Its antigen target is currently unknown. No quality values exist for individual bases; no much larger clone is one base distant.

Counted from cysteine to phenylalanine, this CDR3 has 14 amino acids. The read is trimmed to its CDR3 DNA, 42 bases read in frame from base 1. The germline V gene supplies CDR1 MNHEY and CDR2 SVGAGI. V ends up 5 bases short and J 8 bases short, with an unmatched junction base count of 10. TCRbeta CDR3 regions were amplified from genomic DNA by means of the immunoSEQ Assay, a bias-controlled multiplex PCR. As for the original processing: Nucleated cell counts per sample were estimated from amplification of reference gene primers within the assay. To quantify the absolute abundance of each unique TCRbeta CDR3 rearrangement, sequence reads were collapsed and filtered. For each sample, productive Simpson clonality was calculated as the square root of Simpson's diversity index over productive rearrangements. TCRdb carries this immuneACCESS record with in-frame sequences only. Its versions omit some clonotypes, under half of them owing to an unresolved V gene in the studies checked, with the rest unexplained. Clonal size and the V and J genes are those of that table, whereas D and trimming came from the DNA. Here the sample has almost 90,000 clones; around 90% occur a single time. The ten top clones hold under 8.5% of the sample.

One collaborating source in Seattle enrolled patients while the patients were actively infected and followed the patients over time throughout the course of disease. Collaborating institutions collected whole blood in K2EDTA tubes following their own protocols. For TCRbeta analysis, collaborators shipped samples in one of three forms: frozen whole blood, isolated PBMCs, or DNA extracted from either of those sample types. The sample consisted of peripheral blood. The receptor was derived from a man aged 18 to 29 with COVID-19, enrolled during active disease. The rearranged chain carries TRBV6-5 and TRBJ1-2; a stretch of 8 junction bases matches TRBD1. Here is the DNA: TGTGCCAGCAGTAAGACAGGGACAGGTCGAGGCTACACCTTC. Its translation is CASSKTGTGRGYTF.